This T cell receptor (beta chain) is from a study of beta chain features in type 1 diabetes. Findings and limits, study-wide: Moderate yet significant TCRB CDR3 shortening was seen in Type 1 diabetes patients in all four CD4+ subsets.

Expressed TCRB transcripts were sequenced, since all the RNA that had been isolated was reverse transcribed. Method: immunoSEQ multiplex PCR; TCRdb's copy keeps in-frame clones and lacks some. The sample holds hundreds of thousands of clones, roughly 12% seen once. In regard to this clone: Its antigen remains unidentified. This sample includes further DNA sequences coding for the same CDR3.

V shed 5 bases and J shed 6 bases, with 11 bases lying between them. In germline, CDR1 is SGHTA, CDR2 FQGNSA. The CDR3 totals 13 residues. The sample comprised naive CD4+ T cells from blood. The sequence derives from a woman between 18 and 30 years old with type 1 diabetes. This chain joins TRBV7-2 and TRBJ1-5; no definite D call. CDR3 residues: CASSPGEGQPQHF. The CDR3 DNA sequence: TGTGCCAGCAGCCCCGGAGAGGGTCAGCCCCAGCATTTT.